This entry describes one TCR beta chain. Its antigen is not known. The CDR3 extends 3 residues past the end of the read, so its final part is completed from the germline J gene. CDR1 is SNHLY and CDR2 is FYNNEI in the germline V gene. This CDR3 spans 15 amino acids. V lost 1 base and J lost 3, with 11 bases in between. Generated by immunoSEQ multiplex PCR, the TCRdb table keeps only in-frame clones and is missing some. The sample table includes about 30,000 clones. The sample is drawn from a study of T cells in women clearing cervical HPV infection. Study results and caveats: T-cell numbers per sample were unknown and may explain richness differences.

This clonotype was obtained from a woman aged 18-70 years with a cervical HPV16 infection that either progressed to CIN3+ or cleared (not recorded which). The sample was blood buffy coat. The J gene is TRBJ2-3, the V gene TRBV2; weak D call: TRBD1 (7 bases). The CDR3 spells CASSEGPGGTDTQYF. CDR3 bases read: TGTGCCAGCAGTGAAGGGCCAGGGGGGACAGATACG. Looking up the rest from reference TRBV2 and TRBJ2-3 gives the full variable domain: EPEVTQTPSHQVTQMGQEVILRCVPISNHLYFYWYRQILGQKVEFLVSFYNNEISEKSEIFDDQFSVERPDGSNFTLKIRSTKLEDSAMYFCASSEGPGGTDTQYFGPGTRLTVL.